This TCR beta chain was profiled in a study of identical twins. The authors used template switching to add a universal primer site and gave cDNA unique molecular identifiers. TCRdb re-called the 5' RACE reads with MiXCR, one entry per CDR3 protein. The sample has about 920,000 distinct CDR3 sequences; about 12% are singletons. Study findings and constraints: Models predicted less out-of-frame TCR alpha sharing in monozygotic twins than was found. Within twin pairs, the out-of-frame alpha sequences they shared showed excess low generation probability.

In this sample, this clonotype turned up a few times. What it recognizes is unknown. The CDR3 length is 14 residues. Trimming removed 7 bases from V and 6 bases from J; junction bases left unmatched: 7. The germline CDR1 and CDR2 sequences are LGHNT and FRNRAP. A further study also used this sample, focusing on yellow fever vaccine responses in identical twins. That source notes: Reportedly, the T cell response mounted by twins to vaccine seemed partly convergent, partly personalized.

The rearrangement joins TRBV12-5 to TRBJ1-5, with 9 bases that match TRBD1. This clonotype was sampled from a young woman in good health. The sequenced material came from PBMCs. CDR3 residues: CASVAGTGTQPQHF. In DNA form, the CDR3 reads TGTGCTAGTGTTGCCGGGACAGGGACTCAGCCCCAGCATTTT. The full variable domain, with the rest looked up from reference TRBV12-5 and TRBJ1-5, is DARVTQTPRHKVTEMGQEVTMRCQPILGHNTVFWYRQTMMQGLELLAYFRNRAPLDDSGMPKDRFSAEMPDATLATLKIQPSEPRDSAVYFCASVAGTGTQPQHFGDGTRLSIL.